Sequencing of this T cell receptor beta chain was carried out in a study of shared clonotypes between healthy human individuals. Germline V lookup: CDR1 SGHNT, CDR2 YENEEA. Trimming removed 5 bases from V and 2 bases from J; junction bases left unmatched: 8. The CDR3 is 16 amino acids. The method was immunoSEQ multiplex PCR; TCRdb's version includes in-frame clones alone and lacks a portion of them. The sample includes just over 2,000,000 clones, roughly 94% seen only once; the top ten take 0.13%. Material: naive CD4+ T cells sorted from blood. Regarding subset: CD45RA+ positively selected. This clonotype was obtained from a man in his late teens or twenties in good health. The V and J genes are TRBV11-3 and TRBJ2-3; TRBD2 matches 9 bases. For the CDR3, the DNA is TGTGCCAGCAGCCTCGGGCCTAGCGGGACCACAGATACGCAGTATTTT. Amino acids: CASSLGPSGTTDTQYF. Looking up the rest from reference TRBV11-3 and TRBJ2-3 gives the full variable domain: EAGVVQSPRYKIIEKKQPVAFWCNPISGHNTLYWYLQNLGQGPELLIRYENEEAVDDSQLPKDRFSAERLKGVDSTLKIQPAELGDSAVYLCASSLGPSGTTDTQYFGPGTRLTVL.